This TCR beta chain was observed in a study of shared T cell receptors in the human thymus (dated by TCRdb to about 2021). With regard to the full study: The study examined how self-reactive, shared T-cell receptor alpha chains are generated in the human thymus.

Receptor libraries were prepared by the immunoSEQ multiplex PCR assay. Here the immuneACCESS table is served through TCRdb, limited to in-frame sequences with V and J called. Missing clones are a known gap in these copies; in checked studies unresolved V genes cover under half, and the rest lacks a known reason. This sample comprises over 650,000 clones, over 75% of them detected only once. The top ten clones comprise roughly 0.0086% of the sample. With regard to this clone: There is no known antigen for this receptor. No base quality values were provided; no much bigger clone lies one nucleotide off.

The CDR3 spans 16 residues, from the cysteine through the phenylalanine. Here the CDR3 DNA is all that survives: 48 bases in frame from base 1. Trimming at the junction amounts to 5 bases on V and 0 bases on J, and the germline ends lie 11 bases apart. CDR1 LNHNV and CDR2 YYDKDF are derived from the germline V gene (reference sequence). These data also featured in a second study, about human thymus T cells. Per the second study: In Finland, the donors were immunologically healthy infants who were having open corrective cardiac surgery for congenital heart defects. The thymus tissue came from surgical resects taken out during corrective cardiac surgery. Both the thymic and the peripheral blood repertoires appeared to show biased V and J gene segment usage. The related research reported highly overlapping thymic TCR repertoires among unrelated individuals. The study used about eight infant thymus samples plus four related peripheral blood samples to characterize TCR alpha and beta repertoires. The cohort included over five male and a couple of female infants, with donor ages spanning 7 to 244 days. After being mechanically released from the tissue, thymocytes were kept at -70 degrees C in pellets of about 9-32 million cells. Genomic DNA was extracted from frozen cell pellets with a QIAsymphony instrument. The immunoSEQ multiplex PCR assay was used to amplify the TCRB and TCRAD loci from a standardized amount of quality-controlled genomic DNA. The amplicons covered the V(D)J region and were long enough to include the CDR3 and to identify the V and J genes. Through the commercial immunoSEQ service, the amplicons were sequenced on an Illumina platform. Primer bias and sequencing errors were corrected as previously described, and TCRAD and TCRB were defined on the basis of the IMGT database. Analysis of the repertoires was done with immunoSEQ Analyzer 3.0 and VDJTools and included basic statistics, V/J segment usage, diversity estimates, rarefaction and pairwise overlap. Chao1, ChaoE, Efron-Thisted, Shannon and inverse Simpson indices were used to estimate diversity, which was also estimated on datasets down-sampled to the smallest sample. Repertoire overlap used strict matching of CDR3 nucleotide sequence, V gene and J gene, with Jaccard-based multidimensional scaling clustering. On average, about 800,000 unique TCRB clonotypes were obtained from thymus samples, compared with 70,000 to 100,000 from blood samples.

This TCR derives from a boy under two years old with a congenital heart defect. Donor details come from another sample of the same person, matched by shared clones. This chain is built from TRBV15 and TRBJ1-6, and perhaps TRBD1 as D gene, on 5 matching bases. Sequenced sample: thymocytes. The nucleotide sequence reads TGTGCCACCAGCGCGTCTAGGGGCTCCTATAATTCACCCCTCCACTTT. Its product reads: CATSASRGSYNSPLHF.